This TCR beta chain was recovered during a study of T cells expressing NK-cell markers. This CDR3 has 15 amino acids. The germline V gene has CDR1 MGHRA and CDR2 YSYEKL. TCRdb reprocessed the 5' RACE reads and keeps a single row for each CDR3 protein, giving no DNA. The specimen's table records 300,000 to 450,000 distinct CDR3 sequences. This rearrangement joins TRBV4-1 to TRBJ1-5; TCRdb's D call of TRBD1 is untestable without DNA. This receptor was obtained from a man between 18 and 69 years old in good health. Sequencing was performed on blood T cells: a sorted CD56 or NKG2C T cell subset, CD4+ or CD8+ T cells, or bulk PBMC T cells (not recorded which). CDR3 sequence: CASSQDSQGVRPQHF.